These 29 T cell receptor beta chains were all obtained from the same sample, sequenced in a study of shared clonotypes between healthy human individuals. The assay was immunoSEQ multiplex PCR, and TCRdb's table has in-frame clones only and misses some. This table has more than 2 million clones, 90% to 95% appearing once. The sample consisted of naive CD4+ T cells sorted from blood. The sample's subset: CD45RA+ positively selected. The receptors originated from a man aged 18 to 29 in good health.

V usage is TRBV30 and J usage is TRBJ1-4; D gene unclear. Germline-derived CDR1 and CDR2 are GTSNPN and SVGIG (reference sequence). Between the trimmed V and J ends, which lost 0 bases and 8 bases, there was a span of 4 bases. The CDR3 is made up of 11 amino acids. The CDR3 nucleotides are TGTGCCTGGAGTGTTATGGAAAAACTGTTTTTT. Protein: CAWSVMEKLFF.

The rearrangement links TRBV7-3 to TRBJ2-7; D might be TRBD1 or TRBD2, each matching 6 bases. The length of the CDR3 is 15 residues. The germline V gene encodes CDR1 SGHTA and CDR2 FQGTGA. V was clipped by 0 bases and J by 4 bases, with 13 bases between them. Here the CDR3 reads CASSLTSGGPYEQYF. CDR3 DNA sequence: TGTGCCAGCAGCTTAACGAGTGGGGGGCCGTACGAGCAGTACTTC.

This clone was picked up a small number of times. This sample also contains other DNA sequences that code for the same CDR3. V is TRBV5-1 and J is TRBJ2-5; D not resolved. Looked up from germline, CDR1 is SGHRS and CDR2 is YFSETQ. This CDR3 region has 11 residues. V was trimmed by 5 bases and J by 0 bases, leaving 2 bases between them. The CDR3 DNA follows: TGCGCCAGCAGTTACCAAGAGACCCAGTACTTC. This codes for CASSYQETQYF.

The chain has TRBV2 and TRBJ1-1, with 8 bases identical to TRBD1. CDR3 length: 15 amino acids. The trim removed 10 bases at V and 4 bases at J, leaving 14 bases unmatched. Germline V gene data show CDR1 as SNHLY and CDR2 as FYNNEI. In DNA form, the CDR3 reads TGTGCCATCATGACGGGCAGGGGGCGCGGCACTGAAGCTTTCTTT. Protein product: CAIMTGRGRGTEAFF.

The chain combines TRBV7-2 with TRBJ2-4; perhaps TRBD2 as D (6 bases). The CDR3 has 15 amino acids. The germline V gene has CDR1 SGHTA and CDR2 FQGNSA. Trimming removed 0 bases at V and 2 bases at J, with 8 bases between. DNA for the CDR3: TGTGCCAGCAGCTTAGCAGGCGGGACCAAAAACATTCAGTACTTC. Translated, it gives CASSLAGGTKNIQYF.

The genes are TRBV29-1 and TRBJ1-1, with 7 positions matching TRBD1. The CDR3 length is 13 residues. V trimming: 8 bases; J trimming: 1 base; junction bases outside the gene matches: 7. Germline CDR1 and CDR2: SQVTM and ANQGSEA. This chain's CDR3 is CSYRGPTNTEAFF. Here the CDR3 DNA reads TGCAGCTACAGGGGCCCGACGAACACTGAAGCTTTCTTT.

About this clone: This specimen includes other DNA sequences encoding the same CDR3. This rearrangement joins TRBV7-3 to TRBJ1-6; tentatively, D is TRBD1 (5 bases). The CDR3 is 15 amino acids. Trimming stripped 0 bases from V and 7 bases from J, with 10 bases between. The germline gives CDR1 SGHTA, CDR2 FQGTGA. The CDR3 reads CASSLTGGVNSPLHF. The CDR3 DNA is TGTGCCAGCAGCTTAACCGGAGGGGTCAATTCACCCCTCCACTTT.

With regard to this clone: This sample also contains other DNA sequences that code for the same CDR3. The V and J genes are TRBV7-2 and TRBJ2-7; D is ambiguous. Looked up from germline, CDR1 is SGHTA and CDR2 is FQGNSA. The CDR3 loop spans 12 amino acids. Deletions cut 5 bases from V and 3 bases from J, with 8 bases between. The CDR3 DNA follows: TGTGCCAGCAGCCCGGACCTCTACGAGCAGTACTTC. This sequence encodes CASSPDLYEQYF.

V is TRBV10-3 and J is TRBJ2-2, with unresolved D. The CDR3 extends over 14 amino acids. CDR1 ENHRY and CDR2 SYGVKD come from the germline V gene. V lost 7 bases and J 0 bases, leaving 9 bases between the germline ends. CDR3: CAITGQANTGELFF. For the CDR3, the DNA is TGTGCCATCACAGGCCAAGCGAACACCGGGGAGCTGTTTTTT.

The chain employs TRBV5-4 and TRBJ2-3; D is unclear. Per germline, CDR1 SGHNT and CDR2 YYREEE (reference sequence). V was shortened by 1 base and J by 4 bases, with 16 bases between the two germline ends. The CDR3 is 16 amino acids. The CDR3: CASSLKTPGSADTQYF. The CDR3 nucleotides read TGTGCCAGCAGCTTGAAAACCCCTGGGTCGGCAGATACGCAGTATTTT.

The genes are TRBV7-8 and TRBJ2-2, with 7 bases identical to TRBD2. V lost 2 bases and J lost 2; bases outside the gene matches: 2. This CDR3 is built from 15 residues. Germline V gene sequence: CDR1 SGHVS, CDR2 FQNEAQ. The CDR3 DNA reads TGTGCCAGCAGCTTAAGACTAGCTAACACCGGGGAGCTGTTTTTT. As protein: CASSLRLANTGELFF. Looking up the rest from reference TRBV7-8 and TRBJ2-2 gives the full variable domain: GAGVSQSPRYKVAKRGQDVALRCDPISGHVSLFWYQQALGQGPEFLTYFQNEAQLDKSGLPSDRFFAERPEGSVSTLKIQRTQQEDSAVYLCASSLRLANTGELFFGEGSRLTVL.

The gene calls are TRBV6-6 and TRBJ1-1, with D perhaps matching TRBD1 (5 bases). Between the trimmed V and J ends, which lost 4 bases and 3 bases, there was a span of 15 bases. This CDR3 has 15 residues. The germline V gene has CDR1 MNHNY and CDR2 SVGAGI (reference sequence). Here the CDR3 DNA reads TGTGCCAGCAGTTCTCAGGGAGGGGTTTACACTGAAGCTTTCTTT. Translating it yields CASSSQGGVYTEAFF.

The chain links TRBV10-2 to TRBJ2-7; the match to TRBD2 covers 10 bases. The CDR3 consists of 14 residues. Germline loops: CDR1 WSHSY, CDR2 SAAADI. Trimming at V came to 2 bases and at J to 6 bases, leaving 4 bases not matched to a gene. The CDR3 sequence: CASSEIERGGEQYF. The CDR3 DNA sequence: TGCGCCAGCAGTGAGATCGAGCGGGGGGGCGAGCAGTACTTC.

The V call is TRBV4-2, the J call TRBJ2-5, with TRBD1 as a possible D gene (6 bases). The germline V and J ends were trimmed by 4 bases and 2 bases, with 11 bases remaining between them. CDR3 length equals 14 residues. Germline CDR1 LGHNA, CDR2 YNFKEQ. Here the CDR3 reads CASSRRDTQETQYF. The CDR3 region has the DNA TGTGCCAGCAGCCGACGGGACACACAAGAGACCCAGTACTTC.

This chain connects TRBV19 to TRBJ1-1, with D possibly being TRBD1 (5 bases). CDR3 size: 15 residues. Germline V CDR1 and CDR2: LNHDA, SQIVND (reference sequence). With 5 bases removed from V and 3 bases from J, the gap between germline ends came to 16 bases. The CDR3 sequence is CASSESGGWDTEAFF. In nucleotides, the CDR3 is TGTGCCAGTAGTGAATCCGGGGGTTGGGACACTGAAGCTTTCTTT. The entire variable domain, with the rest obtained from reference TRBV19 and TRBJ1-1, is as follows: DGGITQSPKYLFRKEGQNVTLSCEQNLNHDAMYWYRQDPGQGLRLIYYSQIVNDFQKGDIAEGYSVSREKKESFPLTVTSAQKNPTAFYLCASSESGGWDTEAFFGQGTRLTVV.

This chain links TRBV5-4 with TRBJ2-5, with 9 bases matching TRBD2. The better agreement between TRBJ2-7 and the DNA end casts doubt on the J call. The CDR3 runs 16 residues. The germline gives CDR1 SGHNT, CDR2 YYREEE (reference sequence). This CDR3 reads CASSSPGLATSYEQYF. As DNA, the CDR3 is TGTGCCAGCAGCTCCCCGGGACTAGCCACCTCCTACGAGCAGTACTTC.

In the case of this clone: This same CDR3 is encoded by further DNA sequences in the sample. The chain employs TRBV5-1 and TRBJ2-7; the match to TRBD1 covers 7 bases. Trimming removed 0 bases from V and 4 bases from J; junction bases left unmatched: 7. CDR3 length: 15 residues. Germline CDR1 reads SGHRS; CDR2 reads YFSETQ. The CDR3 loop is CASSLGGTALYEQYF. The CDR3 nucleotides read TGCGCCAGCAGCTTGGGAGGGACAGCCCTATACGAGCAGTACTTC.

The rearrangement uses TRBV9 and TRBJ2-2, with 7 bases matching TRBD2. With V trimmed by 3 bases and J by 7 bases, 9 bases remained unmatched. In germline, CDR1 is SGDLS, CDR2 YYNGEE. The CDR3 loop spans 15 amino acids. The CDR3 nucleotides read TGTGCCAGCAGCGAAGACCCCACTAGCGTCGGGGAGCTGTTTTTT. The encoded protein is CASSEDPTSVGELFF.

DNA for the CDR3: TGCGCCAGCAGCCAAGAGAGGTTAGGAAACACCATATATTTT. This sequence encodes CASSQERLGNTIYF. V usage is TRBV4-3 and J usage is TRBJ1-3; no clear D. The germline V gene encodes CDR1 LGHNA and CDR2 YSLEER. Trimming stripped 0 bases from V and 4 bases from J, with 7 bases between. There are 14 residues in the CDR3.

As regards this clone: Compared with germline, one end of the junction differs, possibly owing to a read error. The genes are TRBV6-1 and TRBJ1-6, with D unclear. CDR3 length equals 13 residues. Germline V CDR1 and CDR2: MNHNS, SASEGT. The CDR3 protein is CASREGPGSPLHF. The DNA of the CDR3 is TGTGCCAGCAGAGAAGGTCCGGGGTCACCCCTCCACTTT.

The CDR3 DNA is TGTGCCAGCAGCTTAGCCTCTTCTAGCGGGAGCTACGAGCAGTACTTC. Translation gives CASSLASSSGSYEQYF. V usage is TRBV7-2 and J usage is TRBJ2-7; 10 bases line up with TRBD2. CDR1 and CDR2 (germline): SGHTA, FQGNSA. Trimming took 0 bases from V and 3 from J; bases not matched to a gene: 5. This CDR3 is built from 16 residues.

The chain carries TRBV7-8 and TRBJ1-1; no clear D gene. The V gene lost 6 bases and the J gene lost 1 base, with 9 bases spanning the gap. Germline V lookup: CDR1 SGHVS, CDR2 FQNEAQ. This CDR3 comprises 13 residues. The DNA of the CDR3 is TGTGCCAGCAGTTGGACGGGGAACACTGAAGCTTTCTTT. Its protein is CASSWTGNTEAFF.

The chain combines TRBV30 with TRBJ2-3, with 8 bases lining up with TRBD2. Germline V gene sequence: CDR1 GTSNPN, CDR2 SVGIG (reference sequence). The length of the CDR3 is 13 residues. The J segment lost 0 bases and the V segment lost 4 bases, leaving 0 bases of the junction unmatched. In DNA form, the CDR3 reads TGTGCCTGGACTAGCGGGAGCACAGATACGCAGTATTTT. Translated: CAWTSGSTDTQYF. The full variable domain, its missing parts supplied by reference TRBV30 and TRBJ2-3, is SQTIHQWPATLVQPVGSPLSLECTVEGTSNPNLYWYRQAAGRGLQLLFYSVGIGQISSEVPQNLSASRPQDRQFILSSKKLLLSDSGFYLCAWTSGSTDTQYFGPGTRLTVL.

J is TRBJ1-2 and V is TRBV18; D may be TRBD1 (6 bases). Germline V gene data show CDR1 as KGHSH and CDR2 as LQKENI. Trimming cost V 6 bases and J 8 bases, with 16 bases left between them. The CDR3 consists of 13 residues. CDR3: CASSIEQGGGYTF. DNA for the CDR3: TGTGCCAGCTCTATCGAACAGGGAGGCGGCTACACCTTC.

The V call is TRBV7-9, the J call TRBJ1-3; weak D call: TRBD1 (6 bases). Germline loops: CDR1 SEHNR, CDR2 FQNEAQ (reference sequence). Trimming removed 3 bases from V and 8 bases from J, with 14 bases in between. The CDR3 is 14 amino acids. CDR3 sequence: CASSLTGLGHTIYF. The CDR3 coding sequence is TGTGCCAGCAGCTTGACAGGTTTGGGCCACACCATATATTTT.

The chain carries TRBV7-9 and TRBJ2-7; D is tentatively TRBD1 or TRBD2 (5 bases each). This CDR3 spans 14 amino acids. Per the germline V gene, CDR1 is SEHNR and CDR2 is FQNEAQ (reference sequence). V was clipped by 5 bases and J by 7 bases, with 18 bases between them. CDR3 protein: CASSQGPQHREQYF. For the CDR3, the DNA is TGTGCCAGCAGCCAGGGACCTCAACATCGGGAGCAGTACTTC. Filled out from reference TRBV7-9 and TRBJ2-7, the complete variable domain reads DTGVSQNPRHKITKRGQNVTFRCDPISEHNRLYWYRQTLGQGPEFLTYFQNEAQLEKSRLLSDRFSAERPKGSFSTLEIQRTEQGDSAMYLCASSQGPQHREQYFGPGTRLTVT.

The chain is built from TRBV5-1 and TRBJ2-5; 13 nucleotides match TRBD2. CDR1 is SGHRS and CDR2 is YFSETQ in the germline V gene. This CDR3 region has 21 residues. Losses at the gene ends were 1 base for V and 0 bases for J; bases not matched to a gene: 15. CDR3 sequence reads: CASSLSPPRLAGGTYQETQYF. For the CDR3, the DNA is TGCGCCAGCAGCTTGTCGCCCCCTCGACTAGCGGGGGGCACGTACCAAGAGACCCAGTACTTC.

This rearrangement joins TRBV7-2 to TRBJ1-5; 8 bases are shared with TRBD1. Germline V CDR1 and CDR2: SGHTA, FQGNSA. CDR3 size: 15 residues. J was trimmed by 3 bases and V by 5 bases; bases with no gene match: 6. CDR3: CASSEDRALNQPQHF. The CDR3 DNA follows: TGTGCCAGCAGCGAGGACAGGGCACTCAATCAGCCCCAGCATTTT.

The count of this clone is one. The chain links TRBV2 to TRBJ2-5, with 11 bases aligning to TRBD1. This CDR3 has 15 residues. V lost 2 bases, J lost 5 bases, and 4 bases stayed unmatched. Germline assignment: CDR1 SNHLY and CDR2 FYNNEI. The CDR3 region is CASSERDRGTETQYF. The CDR3 DNA is TGTGCCAGCAGTGAAAGGGACAGGGGGACGGAGACCCAGTACTTC.